This note documents a single T cell receptor (beta chain) sequence. The CDR3 consists of 13 residues. Trimming shortened V by 7 bases and J by 7 bases, and 14 bases separated the two germline ends. These data belong to a study of blood T cell repertoires in COVID-19. Whole-study context: COVID-19 samples collected from the United States, Italy and Spain covered acute and convalescent phases. From T cells, B-cell-depleted T cells, or PBMCs came the material, which was cDNA or gDNA.

Per the original methods: Estimates of nucleated cell counts were drawn from the amplification of reference gene primers. The data were produced by immunoSEQ multiplex PCR, yet TCRdb's version contains in-frame clones alone and is incomplete. V and J calls and clone size come straight from that table; D and trimming were deduced from the DNA. The data show some 120,000 clones, 75% to 95% seen once. The material sequenced was peripheral blood. V usage is TRBV12-3 or TRBV12-4 and J usage is TRBJ1-5; D might be TRBD1 (6 bases). The TCR originated in a human donor with active COVID-19. The donor label of this sample is uncertain. CDR3 sequence (DNA): TGTGCCAGCACTGTGGGGGCCGGACAGCCCCAGCATTTT. This gives the protein CASTVGAGQPQHF.